The clone carrying this T cell receptor (beta chain) was detected only a few times. What it binds is not known. Researchers prepared the TCRbeta library using unique molecular identifiers, the study reports. TCRdb called the PCR reads again in MiXCR, with one record for every CDR3 protein. There are 200,000 to 300,000 distinct CDR3 sequences in the sample; 20% to 30% occur only once, and 2% to 3% lies in the top ten. This entry is derived from a study of T-cell reconstitution after alpha-beta-depleted transplantation in children. Regarding the study as a whole: T-cell counts and diversity were attributed mostly to newly produced T cells one year after transplant. Several patients had high TCRbeta diversity at day 60; it came from surviving recipient T cells and thymic progenitors. Reportedly, roughly two months post-transplant, alpha-beta T cells arose from several hundred expanded graft clones.

Material: PBMCs, obtained before TCRalphabeta/CD19-depleted stem cell transplant. The TCR comes from a girl aged 2 to 10 with Fanconi anemia, due to receive a stem cell transplant.

CDR3 DNA sequence: TGTGCCACCAGCAGAGATAGGCGCGGGGGCGGGAGAAGAGAGACCCAGTACTTC. Translated: CATSRDRRGGGRRETQYF. The chain uses TRBV15 and TRBJ2-5, with a possible D match to TRBD2 (7 bases). Trimming removed 0 bases at V and 4 bases at J, with 21 bases between. The CDR3 length is 18 residues. From germline, CDR1 is LNHNV and CDR2 YYDKDF (reference sequence).